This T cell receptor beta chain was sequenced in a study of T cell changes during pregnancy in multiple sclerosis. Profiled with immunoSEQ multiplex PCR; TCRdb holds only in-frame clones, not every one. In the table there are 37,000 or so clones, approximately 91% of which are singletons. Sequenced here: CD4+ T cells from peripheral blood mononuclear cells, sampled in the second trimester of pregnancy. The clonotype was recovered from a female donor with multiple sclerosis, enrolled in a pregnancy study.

In DNA, the CDR3 is TGTGCCAGCAGCTTAGACAGGTCCCCCTTCTATGGCTACACCTTC. It codes for CASSLDRSPFYGYTF. The gene calls are TRBV7-2 and TRBJ1-2, with D perhaps TRBD1 (5 bases). This CDR3 is built from 15 residues. Germline V lookup: CDR1 SGHTA, CDR2 FQGNSA. Trimming took 1 base from V and 4 from J, leaving 13 bases between them.